This TCR beta chain was observed in a study of CXCR3-negative and CXCR3-positive naive CD8 T cells. Study as a whole: Per-library TRB read counts averaged about 1.5 +/- 0.3 million, adding up to 130 million to 150 million in total.

Triplicates of 300,000 or so cells were sorted from each CD8+ T cell subset. Study-wide results and limits: For CXCR3-positive naive cells, TRB CDR3s were more hydrophobic than those of CXCR3-negative naive cells.

This CDR3 region has 14 residues. Germline values: CDR1 MNHEY, CDR2 SVGAGI. The authors made the TRB cDNA libraries by 5' RACE using UMI labels. TCRdb reanalyzed the 5' RACE reads, giving one entry per CDR3 protein sequence and no DNA. This listing includes about 84,000 distinct CDR3 sequences. A word on this clonotype: The target antigen is unknown.

This receptor was obtained from a human donor in good health. Some clones in this sample may be carry-over from other donors' samples. Sequenced material: naive CXCR3+ CD8+ T cells from blood. Subset given: CD45RO-CCR7+CD27+CD95- naive CD8+ T cells expressing CXCR3 (TNR3+). V is TRBV6-5 and J is TRBJ2-4. CDR3 protein: CASSYSPERNIQYF.